The 24 T cell receptor beta chains reported below all come from one sample, sequenced in a study of CD8+ T cells in alopecia areata. Extracted from the samples, RNA was reverse transcribed into cDNA to serve as the sequencing template. TCRdb's table, derived via immunoSEQ multiplex PCR, lists solely in-frame clones and lacks some. The table includes 130,000 to 150,000 clones, approximately 45% detected once. The specimen was CD4+ T cells sorted from blood. These receptor sequences come from a human donor with alopecia areata.

CDR3 sequence (DNA): TGTGCCAGCAGTTATGGGGCGGGAGGGTCTTTGGAGACCCAGTACTTC. This codes for CASSYGAGGSLETQYF. The chain carries TRBV6-5 and TRBJ2-5; 9 bases fit TRBD2. This CDR3 spans 16 amino acids. From germline, CDR1 is MNHEY and CDR2 SVGAGI. With V trimmed by 3 bases and J by 5 bases, 10 bases remained unmatched.

This clone was seen more than once but under ten times. CDR3 sequence (DNA): TGTGCCAGCAGCGGAGGAGGGGTTGGCTACACCTTC. Its protein is CASSGGGVGYTF. The chain uses TRBV7-9 and TRBJ1-2; possible D gene TRBD1, 5 bases. Germline V lookup: CDR1 SEHNR, CDR2 FQNEAQ (reference sequence). The V and J ends lost 5 bases and 7 bases respectively, with 11 bases between them. The CDR3 covers 12 residues.

The chain links TRBV27 to TRBJ2-1; D may match TRBD1 or TRBD2 (5 bases each). The CDR3 length is 15 residues. V lost 5 bases and J lost 6, with 17 bases in between. Germline V CDR1 and CDR2: MNHEY, SMNVEV (reference sequence). CDR3 sequence (DNA): TGTGCCAGCAGTCCACTTGACGGGACGATCAATGAGCAGTTCTTC. Translated: CASSPLDGTINEQFF.

The chain has TRBV28 and TRBJ1-5, with 7 positions matching TRBD1. Germline V CDR1 and CDR2: MDHEN, SYDVKM. This CDR3 contains 16 residues. V was clipped by 5 bases and J by 1 base; unmatched bases: 8. In nucleotides, the CDR3 is TGTGCCAGCAGTCCAAACAGGGGTCGGAGCAATCAGCCCCAGCATTTT. Translating gives CASSPNRGRSNQPQHF.

The chain is built from TRBV6-5 and TRBJ1-2; TRBD1 is a possible D gene (5 bases). Germline CDR1 and CDR2: MNHEY and SVGAGI. The CDR3 loop spans 13 amino acids. Trimming stripped 5 bases from V and 0 bases from J, with 7 bases between. CDR3 sequence (DNA): TGTGCCAGCAGTGAGACAGCTAACTATGGCTACACCTTC. Its translation: CASSETANYGYTF.

This chain connects TRBV5-1 to TRBJ2-5; D is possibly TRBD1 (6 bases). The CDR3 extends over 12 amino acids. The germline gives CDR1 SGHRS, CDR2 YFSETQ. V was cut by 3 bases and J by 4 bases, with 7 bases left in between. For the CDR3, the DNA is TGCGCCAGCAGCTCCAGGGGAGAGACCCAGTACTTC. It yields the protein CASSSRGETQYF.

The chain carries TRBV12-5 and TRBJ2-7, with 7 bases identical to TRBD2. Losses at the gene ends were 0 bases for V and 4 bases for J; bases not matched to a gene: 9. The CDR3 totals 16 residues. Germline V gene lookup returns CDR1 LGHNT and CDR2 FRNRAP. CDR3 residues: CASGLVSAGEAYEQYF. The DNA of the CDR3 is TGTGCTAGTGGTTTGGTATCGGCGGGAGAAGCATACGAGCAGTACTTC.

This clone was counted only a few times. This sequence joins TRBV28 and TRBJ2-3, with 12 nucleotides matching TRBD2. J gave up 5 bases and V 3 bases, and 9 bases lay outside the gene matches. The CDR3 sequence is 17 residues long. Germline V lookup: CDR1 MDHEN, CDR2 SYDVKM. CDR3 DNA sequence: TGTGCCAGCAGTTTTAGCCTAGCGGGAGGGCCCCGAGATACGCAGTATTTT. Translated: CASSFSLAGGPRDTQYF.

This sequence joins TRBV6-6 and TRBJ2-5; D is uncertain. CDR1 and CDR2 (germline): MNHNY, SVGAGI (reference sequence). CDR3 length equals 15 residues. The V and J ends lost 6 bases and 2 bases respectively, with 16 bases between them. The chain's CDR3 is CASSPSGPVQETQYF. The CDR3 DNA reads as TGTGCCAGCAGCCCGTCGGGCCCTGTTCAAGAGACCCAGTACTTC.

The chain links TRBV12-5 to TRBJ2-5; 9 nucleotides match TRBD1. The J call is uncertain, as TRBJ2-7 better fits the DNA end. Germline V gene lookup returns CDR1 LGHNT and CDR2 FRNRAP. The CDR3 has 16 residues. The CDR3 coding sequence is TGTGCTAGTGGTTTGGCCCAGCCGGGACAGGGCTACGAGCAGTACTTC. The encoded protein is CASGLAQPGQGYEQYF.

This clone was detected only a few times. The gene calls are TRBV5-6 and TRBJ2-5; D is possibly TRBD2 (5 bases). The CDR3 contains 14 residues. The germline V gene encodes CDR1 SGHDT and CDR2 YYEEEE. Trimming shortened V by 4 bases and J by 0 bases, and 10 bases separated the two germline ends. DNA for the CDR3: TGTGCCAGCAGCCTGGGAGTGTACCAAGAGACCCAGTACTTC. Protein sequence: CASSLGVYQETQYF.

CDR3: CASSPQLTSGPLLRTDTQYF. The CDR3 DNA follows: TGTGCCAGCAGCCCCCAATTGACTAGCGGACCCTTACTGCGCACAGATACGCAGTATTTT. This chain links TRBV7-3 with TRBJ2-3, with TRBD2 matching 9 bases. CDR3 length: 20 residues. Germline V gene lookup returns CDR1 SGHTA and CDR2 FQGTGA. Germline trimming cut 5 bases from V and 1 base from J; bases unmatched to any gene: 19.

In its sample, this clone was seen a few times. This chain uses TRBV29-1 with TRBJ2-5; D is unclear. CDR1 SQVTM and CDR2 ANQGSEA come from the germline V gene. Trimming left V 7 bases short and J 4 bases short, with 13 bases between. This CDR3 spans 12 amino acids. The CDR3 DNA reads as TGCAGCGGTACACAAAGAGGAGAGACCCAGTACTTC. Its protein product is CSGTQRGETQYF.

The gene calls are TRBV6-1 and TRBJ2-5, with D possibly TRBD2 on 5 matching bases. V was pared by 4 bases and J by 4 bases, with 10 bases between. Germline CDR1 MNHNS, CDR2 SASEGT. The CDR3 is 13 residues long. As DNA, the CDR3 is TGTGCCAGCAGTGGCGCCCGGGGAGAGACCCAGTACTTC. This gives the protein CASSGARGETQYF.

The CDR3 nucleotides are TGTGCCAGCAGTTACTCTAGCGCCGGATACAATGAGCAGTTCTTC. Residues: CASSYSSAGYNEQFF. The gene calls are TRBV6-5 and TRBJ2-1, with a weak D call TRBD2 (5 bases). Germline values: CDR1 MNHEY, CDR2 SVGAGI. The CDR3 runs 15 residues. The V and J ends lost 0 bases and 4 bases respectively, with 10 bases between them.

V usage is TRBV30 and J usage is TRBJ1-2; D is unclear. The germline V and J ends were trimmed by 3 bases and 5 bases, with 10 bases remaining between them. Looked up from germline, CDR1 is GTSNPN and CDR2 is SVGIG (reference sequence). This CDR3 region has 12 residues. The CDR3 sequence is CAWSNKAYGYTF. CDR3 in DNA: TGTGCCTGGAGCAACAAGGCGTATGGCTACACCTTC.

This chain connects TRBV5-1 to TRBJ2-5; D is possibly TRBD1 (6 bases). Germline V gene data show CDR1 as SGHRS and CDR2 as YFSETQ. Trimming stripped 2 bases from V and 3 bases from J, with 11 bases between. This CDR3 region has 14 residues. CDR3 nucleotide sequence: TGCGCCAGCAGCTTAGGACAGTGGGAAGAGACCCAGTACTTC. This codes for CASSLGQWEETQYF. The whole variable domain, remainder taken from reference TRBV5-1 and TRBJ2-5, is KAGVTQTPRYLIKTRGQQVTLSCSPISGHRSVSWYQQTPGQGLQFLFEYFSETQRNKGNFPGRFSGRQFSNSRSEMNVSTLELGDSALYLCASSLGQWEETQYFGPGTRLLVL.

This clone was picked up one time. The chain recombines TRBV18 with TRBJ1-1; 7 positions match TRBD1. This CDR3 is built from 13 residues. From germline, CDR1 is KGHSH and CDR2 LQKENI. V dropped 4 bases and J dropped 8; count of bases not matched to a gene: 7. The CDR3 here is CASSRDREPEAFF. The CDR3, as DNA: TGTGCCAGCTCACGAGACAGGGAGCCGGAAGCTTTCTTT. The variable domain in full, completed from reference TRBV18 and TRBJ1-1, reads NAGVMQNPRHLVRRRGQEARLRCSPMKGHSHVYWYRQLPEEGLKFMVYLQKENIIDESGMPKERFSAEFPKEGPSILRIQQVVRGDSAAYFCASSRDREPEAFFGQGTRLTVV.

The chain carries TRBV5-1 and TRBJ2-1, with 9 bases aligning to TRBD2. The CDR3 contains 14 residues. Per germline, CDR1 SGHRS and CDR2 YFSETQ. V gave up 0 bases and J gave up 12 bases; unmatched junction bases: 7. The CDR3 coding sequence is TGCGCCAGCAGCTTGGCCGCGGGAGGGCCGTTGCAGTTCTTC. It is translated as CASSLAAGGPLQFF.

In its sample, this clone was seen a few times. V gene TRBV19 combines with J gene TRBJ2-1, with D tentatively TRBD2 (6 bases). CDR1 and CDR2 (germline): LNHDA, SQIVND (reference sequence). CDR3 length: 16 amino acids. The V end lost 0 bases, the J end lost 2 bases, and 11 bases lay between the germline ends. As DNA, the CDR3 is TGTGCCAGTAGTATAGATCGTGCGGGGACCTACAATGAGCAGTTCTTC. Translation: CASSIDRAGTYNEQFF.

This clone was observed a few times. V and J are TRBV5-5 and TRBJ1-2; D call uncertain. CDR1 SGHKS and CDR2 YYEKEE come from the germline V gene (reference sequence). The CDR3 is 13 residues long. V was shortened by 0 bases and J by 5 bases, with 8 bases between the two germline ends. The chain's CDR3 is CASSLDRSYGYTF. The DNA of the CDR3 is TGTGCCAGCAGCTTGGACAGATCTTATGGCTACACCTTC.

This clone was detected a few times. This chain connects TRBV25-1 to TRBJ1-1; D is ambiguous. From germline, CDR1 is MGHDK and CDR2 SYGVNS. CDR3 length equals 12 residues. The V end lost 3 bases, the J end lost 11 bases, and 13 bases lay between the germline ends. The CDR3 sequence: CASSEAPERAFF. The CDR3, as DNA: TGTGCCAGCAGTGAGGCGCCGGAACGGGCTTTCTTT.

This chain connects TRBV5-6 to TRBJ2-2, with D unresolved. Germline CDR1 is SGHDT and CDR2 is YYEEEE. CDR3 length: 14 residues. V lost 1 base to trimming and J lost 1 base, with 5 bases between them. The chain's CDR3 is CASSLIRNTGELFF. The CDR3 region has the DNA TGTGCCAGCAGCTTGATTAGGAACACCGGGGAGCTGTTTTTT.

This clone is a singleton in its sample. The chain uses TRBV5-1 and TRBJ2-6; perhaps TRBD1 as D (6 bases). Germline V gene data show CDR1 as SGHRS and CDR2 as YFSETQ. The V end lost 5 bases, the J end lost 0 bases, and 6 bases lay between the germline ends. This CDR3 contains 14 residues. CDR3 protein: CASRDSSGANVLTF. The CDR3 DNA reads as TGCGCCAGCAGGGACAGCTCTGGGGCCAACGTCCTGACTTTC.